Described below is a single T cell receptor beta chain sequence and its context. Its target is not known. TCRdb re-called the 5' RACE reads through MiXCR, storing one row per CDR3 protein. Of about 46,000 distinct CDR3 sequences listed, around 9.6% are singletons. The sample comes from a study of early T cells in non-severe SARS-CoV-2 infection. Study-level results: Private and CD4 specificities were missed by VDJdb matching, skewed to anti-spike CD8.

The CDR3 has 12 residues. Germline CDR1 and CDR2: LGHDT and YNNKEL (reference sequence). The V and J ends lost 2 bases and 11 bases respectively, with 12 bases between them. This TCR was recovered from an adult who was a healthcare worker with PCR-confirmed SARS-CoV-2 infection or an uninfected control (not recorded which). The input for sequencing was whole blood, taken at baseline. This chain uses TRBV3-1 with TRBJ1-1, with D unresolved. The CDR3 DNA reads TGTGCCAGCAGCCAACTTTCTGCTCCCGCTTTCTTT. This translates into CASSQLSAPAFF. Full variable domain (remainder filled in from reference TRBV3-1 and TRBJ1-1): DTAVSQTPKYLVTQMGNDKSIKCEQNLGHDTMYWYKQDSKKFLKIMFSYNNKELIINETVPNRFSPKSPDKAHLNLHINSLELGDSAVYFCASSQLSAPAFFGQGTRLTVV.